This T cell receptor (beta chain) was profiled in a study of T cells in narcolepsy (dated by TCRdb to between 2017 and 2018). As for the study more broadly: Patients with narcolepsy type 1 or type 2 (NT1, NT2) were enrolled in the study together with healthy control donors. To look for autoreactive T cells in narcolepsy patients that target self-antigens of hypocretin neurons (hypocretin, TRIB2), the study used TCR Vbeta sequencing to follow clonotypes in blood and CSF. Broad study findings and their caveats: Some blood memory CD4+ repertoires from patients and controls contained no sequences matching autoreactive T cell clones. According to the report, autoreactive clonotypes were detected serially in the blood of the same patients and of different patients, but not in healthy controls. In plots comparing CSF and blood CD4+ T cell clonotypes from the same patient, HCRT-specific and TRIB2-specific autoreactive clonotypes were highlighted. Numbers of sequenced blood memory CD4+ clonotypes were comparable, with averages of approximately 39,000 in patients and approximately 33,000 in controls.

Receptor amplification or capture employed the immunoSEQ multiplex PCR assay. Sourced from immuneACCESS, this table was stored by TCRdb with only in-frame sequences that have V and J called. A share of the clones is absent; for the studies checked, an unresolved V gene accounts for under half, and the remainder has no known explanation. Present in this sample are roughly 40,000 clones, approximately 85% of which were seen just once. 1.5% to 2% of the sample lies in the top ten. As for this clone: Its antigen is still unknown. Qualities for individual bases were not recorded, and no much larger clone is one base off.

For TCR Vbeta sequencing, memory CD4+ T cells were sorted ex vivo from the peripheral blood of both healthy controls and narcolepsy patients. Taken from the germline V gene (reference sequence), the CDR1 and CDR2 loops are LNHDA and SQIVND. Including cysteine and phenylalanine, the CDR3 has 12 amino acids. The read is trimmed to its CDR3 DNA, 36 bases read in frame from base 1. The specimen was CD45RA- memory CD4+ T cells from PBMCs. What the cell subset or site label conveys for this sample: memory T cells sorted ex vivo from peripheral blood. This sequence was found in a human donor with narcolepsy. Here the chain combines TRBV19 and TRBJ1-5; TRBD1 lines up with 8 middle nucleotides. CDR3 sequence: CAIRQGNQPQHF. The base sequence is TGTGCGATTCGACAGGGGAATCAGCCCCAGCATTTT.